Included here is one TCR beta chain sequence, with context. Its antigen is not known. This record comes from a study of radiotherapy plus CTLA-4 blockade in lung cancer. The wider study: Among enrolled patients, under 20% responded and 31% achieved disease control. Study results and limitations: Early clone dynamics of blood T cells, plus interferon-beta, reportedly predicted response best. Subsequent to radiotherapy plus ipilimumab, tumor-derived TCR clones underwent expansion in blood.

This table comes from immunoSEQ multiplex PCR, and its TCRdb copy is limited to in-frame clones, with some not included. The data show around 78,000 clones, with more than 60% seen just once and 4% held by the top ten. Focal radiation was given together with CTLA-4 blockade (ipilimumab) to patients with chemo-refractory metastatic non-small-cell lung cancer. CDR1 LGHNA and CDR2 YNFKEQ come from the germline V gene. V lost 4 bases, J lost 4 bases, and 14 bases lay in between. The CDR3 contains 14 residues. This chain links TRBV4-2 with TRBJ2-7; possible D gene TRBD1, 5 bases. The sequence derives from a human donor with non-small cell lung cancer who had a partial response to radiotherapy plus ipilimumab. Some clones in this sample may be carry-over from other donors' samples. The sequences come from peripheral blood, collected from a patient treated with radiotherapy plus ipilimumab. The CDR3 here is CASSRKGVVYEQYF. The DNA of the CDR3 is TGTGCCAGCAGCCGGAAAGGGGTGGTTTACGAGCAGTACTTC.